Detailed here is one TCR beta chain. The antigen is undetermined. The data were taken from a study of cytomegalovirus exposure and HLA in healthy donors. General observations from the study: The study recorded 150 to 200 TCR beta chains that were cytomegalovirus-associated. An analysis was carried out later, and it reportedly showed fewer N-insertions in an Asian-associated ancestry cluster than the approximately 710-donor mean. Productive rates of about 90% or about 30% were seen for most TCR beta V segments in an earlier analysis.

Primers: 60 Vbeta forward and 13 Jbeta reverse. TCRdb's table, derived via immunoSEQ multiplex PCR, lists solely in-frame clones and lacks some. The data show 60,000 to 85,000 clones, roughly 79% seen once. The sequence derives from a man between 35 and 55 years old in good health and CMV-seronegative. The sequencing input was PBMCs.

The CDR3 region has the DNA TGTGCCAGCAGCTTAGATCTAATGGGGGAGCTGTTTTTT. Amino acids: CASSLDLMGELFF. This chain joins TRBV11-3 and TRBJ2-2, with D unclear. In germline, CDR1 is SGHNT, CDR2 YENEEA. The CDR3 covers 13 residues. V shed 0 bases and J shed 8 bases, with 7 bases lying between them.